This TCR beta chain stems from a study of T cells after posttransplantation cyclophosphamide. This related bone marrow graft donor gave peripheral blood on the day of marrow donation. The naive gate required viable CD3+CD4+ or CD3+CD8+ cells with CCR7+CD45RA+CD45RO-CD95-CD27+CD28+ phenotype. Germline CDR1 and CDR2: MDHEN and SYDVKM. There are 12 residues in the CDR3. Trimming shortened V by 6 bases and J by 3 bases, and 8 bases separated the two germline ends. The study, taken as a whole, reports: Donor CD8+ memory clones often dominated recipient blood repertoires at later times.

Only in-frame clones appear in the TCRdb table, and some are missing; sequencing was by immunoSEQ multiplex PCR. This table has 4,000 or so clones, roughly 94% appearing once. With respect to this clone: Its antigen is still unknown.

This chain joins TRBV28 and TRBJ1-1; D possibly corresponds to TRBD1 (6 bases). This clonotype was sampled from a man aged 45-60 years. The specimen was naive CD4+ T cells sorted from PBMCs. The CDR3 here is CASSRGYTEAFF. The CDR3, as DNA: TGTGCCAGCAGCAGGGGATACACTGAAGCTTTCTTT.